The 9 T cell receptor beta chains presented below share a single source sample, sequenced in a study of OX40 agonist ivuxolimab in advanced cancers. TCRdb's table, derived via immunoSEQ multiplex PCR, lists solely in-frame clones and lacks some. The table records tens of thousands of clones, roughly 87% of them present only once. This specimen was CD4+ or CD8+ T cells sorted from blood, taken in a trial of the OX40 agonist ivuxolimab. These receptors were obtained from an adult with an advanced solid tumor such as melanoma, head and neck, liver or kidney cancer.

This clone was seen only once. V usage is TRBV2 and J usage is TRBJ1-3; the D is unclear. The CDR3 is 15 amino acids. Trimming took off 7 bases at V and 3 bases at J, with 16 bases between the two ends. CDR1 and CDR2 (germline): SNHLY, FYNNEI. The CDR3: CASKIRLQIGNTIYF. For the CDR3, the DNA is TGTGCCAGCAAAATTAGACTACAAATTGGAAACACCATATATTTT.

The chain carries TRBV15 and TRBJ1-4, with 12 positions matching TRBD1. CDR1 LNHNV and CDR2 YYDKDF come from the germline V gene (reference sequence). There are 15 residues in the CDR3. The V segment lost 3 bases and the J segment 8 bases; nucleotides outside the gene matches: 4. In DNA, the CDR3 is TGTGCCACCAGCAGGGCCGGGACAGGGGGCGAAAAACTGTTTTTT. This translates into CATSRAGTGGEKLFF.

This clone was seen a single time. This chain links TRBV7-9 with TRBJ1-3, with unresolved D. Germline CDR1 is SEHNR and CDR2 is FQNEAQ (reference sequence). The CDR3 has 14 amino acids. Trimming removed 2 bases from V and 0 bases from J, with 5 bases in between. The CDR3 region is CASSLMGSGNTIYF. The CDR3, as DNA: TGTGCCAGCAGCTTAATGGGCTCTGGAAACACCATATATTTT.

The chain couples TRBV2 to TRBJ2-7; TRBD1 aligns across 9 bases. Germline trimming cut 7 bases from V and 4 bases from J; bases unmatched to any gene: 2. In germline, CDR1 is SNHLY, CDR2 FYNNEI. The CDR3 consists of 12 residues. This CDR3 is CASKQGAYEQYF. The CDR3, as DNA: TGTGCCAGCAAACAGGGGGCATACGAGCAGTACTTC.

V and J are TRBV29-1 and TRBJ2-5; TRBD2 might be the D (5 bases). Germline loops: CDR1 SQVTM, CDR2 ANQGSEA. This CDR3 has 13 residues. V lost 4 bases to trimming and J lost 4 bases, with 13 bases between them. In DNA, the CDR3 is TGCAGCGTTGGCCGCATCGCGGGAGAGACCCAGTACTTC. Translating gives CSVGRIAGETQYF. Supplemented by reference TRBV29-1 and TRBJ2-5, the full variable domain reads SAVISQKPSRDICQRGTSLTIQCQVDSQVTMMFWYRQQPGQSLTLIATANQGSEATYESGFVIDKFPISRPNLTFSTLTVSNMSPEDSSIYLCSVGRIAGETQYFGPGTRLLVL.

This clone was counted a single time. The chain links TRBV28 to TRBJ2-7; 12 bases map to TRBD1. This CDR3 is built from 12 residues. V trimming: 10 bases; J trimming: 6 bases; junction bases outside the gene matches: 4. From germline, CDR1 is MDHEN and CDR2 SYDVKM. The CDR3 sequence: CAIGTGGVEQYV. DNA of the CDR3: TGTGCCATCGGGACAGGGGGCGTCGAGCAGTACGTC.

The chain is built from TRBV29-1 and TRBJ2-3, with 13 bases fitting TRBD2. V was clipped by 6 bases and J by 1 base; unmatched bases: 4. There are 15 residues in the CDR3. The germline V gene has CDR1 SQVTM and CDR2 ANQGSEA. This CDR3 is CSVNGLAGGTDTQYF. The CDR3, as DNA: TGCAGCGTCAACGGACTAGCGGGGGGCACAGATACGCAGTATTTT.

This clone appeared a few times. The chain combines TRBV7-6 with TRBJ2-3, with TRBD2 identical over 14 bases. V shed 4 bases, J shed 5 bases, and the junction held 8 bases outside the gene matches. Germline lookup yields CDR1 SGHVS and CDR2 FNYEAQ. The CDR3 covers 17 residues. The CDR3 DNA sequence: TGTGCCAGCAGCTCCGGGACTAGCGGGAGCCAGAAAGATACGCAGTATTTT. This translates into CASSSGTSGSQKDTQYF.

This chain uses TRBV7-2 with TRBJ1-2; D gene ambiguous. From germline, CDR1 is SGHTA and CDR2 FQGNSA. Trimming left V 2 bases short and J 6 bases short, with 10 bases between. The CDR3 has 13 amino acids. For the CDR3, the DNA is TGTGCCAGCAGCTTAAAAGACATCGATGGCTACACCTTC. This codes for CASSLKDIDGYTF.